This T cell receptor beta chain was sequenced during a study of T cell repertoires in cytomegalovirus infection. Across the study: It was the public TCR beta signatures that indicated both CMV infection and matching HLA type. Overall study results and limits: Adding up the frequency of public TCR beta families identified people who carried CMV plus the relevant HLA. HLA-C-restricted CMV-specific TCR beta clonotypes prevailed in the ex vivo response.

For this clonotype: Its specificity is unknown.

TCRdb processed the reads anew with MiXCR; each CDR3 protein has one entry. The sample holds fewer than 550,000 distinct CDR3 sequences, approximately 15% seen once. Looked up from germline, CDR1 is SEHNR and CDR2 is FQNEAQ (reference sequence). V lost 1 base and J lost 3, with 8 bases in between. The CDR3 has 14 residues. The chain links TRBV7-9 to TRBJ2-3; TRBD2 is a possible D gene (5 bases). The sample taken for sequencing was CD8+ T cells from PBMCs. The clonotype originates from a human donor in good health (CMV status not recorded). Some clones in this sample may be carry-over from other donors' samples. CDR3 nucleotide sequence: TGTGCCAGCAGCTTAGTTAGGGAGACAGATACGCAGTATTTT. This codes for CASSLVRETDTQYF.